What follows are 19 T cell receptor beta chains derived from one specimen sequenced in a study of cytotoxic CD8 clonotypes in ibrutinib-treated CLL. Generated by immunoSEQ multiplex PCR, the TCRdb table keeps only in-frame clones and is missing some. The sample lists more than 200,000 clones, under 75% occurring once. The sample in question was PBMCs, obtained after 24 months of ibrutinib treatment. The receptor set was obtained from a human donor with chronic lymphocytic leukemia.

This chain links TRBV2 with TRBJ2-3; D perhaps matches TRBD1 (6 bases). V was shortened by 10 bases and J by 6 bases, with 20 bases between the two germline ends. Germline V gene sequence: CDR1 SNHLY, CDR2 FYNNEI. CDR3 length: 14 amino acids. The DNA for the CDR3 is TGTGCCATAACATTGGCAGGGGTAGCGGATACGCAGTATTTT. Translation: CAITLAGVADTQYF.

The chain recombines TRBV11-2 with TRBJ2-1; 7 nucleotides agree with TRBD2. The CDR3 runs 16 residues. CDR1 is SGHAT, CDR2 FQNNGV, per germline. Trimming at V came to 5 bases and at J to 4 bases, leaving 11 bases not matched to a gene. CDR3 protein: CASSKLAEFVYNEQFF. CDR3 in DNA: TGTGCCAGCAGCAAGCTAGCGGAGTTCGTATACAATGAGCAGTTCTTC.

This sequence joins TRBV6-1 and TRBJ2-6; D might be TRBD2 (5 bases). The germline gives CDR1 MNHNS, CDR2 SASEGT. V lost 6 bases and J 1 base, leaving 7 bases between the germline ends. The CDR3 sequence is 14 residues long. As DNA, the CDR3 is TGTGCCAGCAGGGACTTGTCTGGGGCCAACGTCCTGACTTTC. Protein: CASRDLSGANVLTF.

The chain has TRBV4-3 and TRBJ2-5; TRBD1 aligns across 7 bases. Trimming removed 4 bases from V and 2 bases from J; junction bases left unmatched: 7. The CDR3 has 15 amino acids. CDR1 is LGHNA and CDR2 is YSLEER in the germline V gene. The CDR3 protein is CASSRTQGYQETQYF. Written as DNA, the CDR3 is TGCGCCAGCAGCCGCACACAGGGGTATCAAGAGACCCAGTACTTC.

This sequence joins TRBV13 and TRBJ2-1; TRBD2 agrees at 8 bases. The CDR3 sequence is 16 residues long. V lost 4 bases and J lost 6; bases outside the gene matches: 11. CDR1 PRHDT and CDR2 FYEKMQ come from the germline V gene (reference sequence). CDR3: CASSSLVAGGANEQFF. CDR3 sequence (DNA): TGTGCCAGCAGCTCCCTGGTCGCGGGAGGTGCCAATGAGCAGTTCTTC.

The chain has TRBV11-2 and TRBJ2-7; the match to TRBD2 covers 12 bases. The CDR3 is 15 residues long. J lost 2 bases, V lost 4 bases, and 3 bases had no gene match. Germline V gives CDR1 SGHAT, CDR2 FQNNGV. Here the CDR3 DNA reads TGTGCCAGCAGCTCGGGACTAGCGGGTACCTACGAGCAGTACTTC. It specifies CASSSGLAGTYEQYF.

This clone was seen only a few times. This rearrangement joins TRBV30 to TRBJ2-7, with 13 positions matching TRBD2. The trim removed 1 base at V and 4 bases at J, leaving 1 base unmatched. The CDR3 loop spans 14 amino acids. Germline CDR1 is GTSNPN and CDR2 is SVGIG (reference sequence). The CDR3 DNA sequence: TGTGCCTGGAGTGGACTAGCGGGAGGATACGAGCAGTACTTC. It encodes CAWSGLAGGYEQYF.

This chain links TRBV9 with TRBJ2-1; D is undetermined. The CDR3 extends over 15 amino acids. Germline V gene sequence: CDR1 SGDLS, CDR2 YYNGEE. Trimming cost V 0 bases and J 4 bases, with 11 bases left between them. CDR3 protein: CASSVGRAGYNEQFF. The CDR3 DNA follows: TGTGCCAGCAGCGTAGGTAGGGCAGGATACAATGAGCAGTTCTTC.

In DNA, the CDR3 is TGTGCCAGCAGCCTCCAGGGGGACAGTATCGGAAACACCATATATTTT. Amino acid sequence: CASSLQGDSIGNTIYF. The rearrangement uses TRBV9 and TRBJ1-3; TRBD1 agrees at 7 bases. With V trimmed by 4 bases and J by 4 bases, 11 bases remained unmatched. Germline assignment: CDR1 SGDLS and CDR2 YYNGEE. The CDR3 extends over 16 amino acids.

The rearrangement uses TRBV9 and TRBJ2-1; 9 bases fit TRBD2. This CDR3 has 18 amino acids. V shed 5 bases and J 0 bases; nucleotides not matched to a gene: 12. Germline CDR1 reads SGDLS; CDR2 reads YYNGEE. This chain's CDR3 is CASSVVAGGPSSYNEQFF. DNA of the CDR3: TGTGCCAGCAGTGTCGTGGCGGGAGGGCCCAGCTCCTACAATGAGCAGTTCTTC.

Only one count was recorded for this clone. This chain links TRBV9 with TRBJ2-7, with D unresolved. In germline, CDR1 is SGDLS, CDR2 YYNGEE. The CDR3 sequence is 13 residues long. V was shortened by 4 bases and J by 2 bases, with 10 bases between the two germline ends. The chain's CDR3 is CASSSASPYEQYF. In nucleotides, the CDR3 is TGTGCCAGCAGCTCAGCCAGCCCCTACGAGCAGTACTTC.

Concerning this clone itself: Germline and junction disagree at one end, which may indicate a read error. This sequence joins TRBV7-9 and TRBJ1-2, with D unclear. CDR3 length: 16 amino acids. Looked up from germline, CDR1 is SEHNR and CDR2 is FQNEAQ (reference sequence). For the CDR3, the DNA is TGTGCCAGCAGCTTGGCTGGTCCCATAGCTAACTATGGCTACACTTTC. It is translated as CASSLAGPIANYGYTF.

The chain couples TRBV28 to TRBJ2-3, with TRBD1 identical over 9 bases. Germline loops: CDR1 MDHEN, CDR2 SYDVKM. Trimming took 9 bases from V and 2 from J; bases not matched to a gene: 12. CDR3 length equals 16 residues. The CDR3 loop reads CARGGTGPVSTDTQYF. Here the CDR3 DNA reads TGTGCCAGGGGGGGGACAGGGCCGGTTTCCACAGATACGCAGTATTTT.

The J gene is TRBJ2-1, the V gene TRBV5-8; D could derive from TRBD1 or TRBD2 (6 bases each). With 0 bases removed from V and 7 bases from J, the gap between germline ends came to 14 bases. This CDR3 contains 15 residues. Germline CDR1 SGHTS, CDR2 YDEGEE. The DNA for the CDR3 is TGTGCCAGCAGCTTGGCGGGGGCGCGTTCTAATGAGCAGTTCTTC. Translated, it gives CASSLAGARSNEQFF.

This clone was picked up a small number of times. The genes are TRBV18 and TRBJ1-1; D not resolved. Between the trimmed V and J ends, which lost 3 bases and 6 bases, there was a span of 17 bases. From germline, CDR1 is KGHSH and CDR2 LQKENI. This CDR3 is built from 15 residues. In nucleotides, the CDR3 is TGTGCCAGCTCACCCGGTGAGGTCCCCAGCGCTGAAGCTTTCTTT. It specifies CASSPGEVPSAEAFF. The variable domain in full, with the rest retrieved from reference TRBV18 and TRBJ1-1, is NAGVMQNPRHLVRRRGQEARLRCSPMKGHSHVYWYRQLPEEGLKFMVYLQKENIIDESGMPKERFSAEFPKEGPSILRIQQVVRGDSAAYFCASSPGEVPSAEAFFGQGTRLTVV.

This clone was detected a few times. The chain recombines TRBV28 with TRBJ2-1; 8 bases align to TRBD1. CDR3 length: 16 residues. Germline trimming cut 4 bases from V and 0 bases from J; bases unmatched to any gene: 5. Per germline, CDR1 MDHEN and CDR2 SYDVKM. The CDR3 is CASSSQGAISYNEQFF. CDR3 in DNA: TGTGCCAGCAGTTCCCAGGGGGCCATCTCCTACAATGAGCAGTTCTTC.

The chain recombines TRBV30 with TRBJ1-2; D is perhaps TRBD1 (5 bases). V lost 2 bases to trimming and J lost 8 bases, with 15 bases between them. CDR1 and CDR2 from the germline V gene are GTSNPN and SVGIG (reference sequence). The CDR3 contains 13 residues. CDR3 region: CAWSIEGVRGYTF. CDR3 sequence (DNA): TGTGCCTGGAGTATCGAAGGGGTTCGCGGCTACACCTTC.

The chain couples TRBV25-1 to TRBJ1-2; TRBD1 is a possible D gene (5 bases). The CDR3 loop spans 13 amino acids. Germline V gene lookup returns CDR1 MGHDK and CDR2 SYGVNS. The V end was cut by 6 bases, the J end by 8 bases, with 16 bases between. CDR3: CASSMSGLNGYTF. The CDR3 DNA reads TGTGCCAGCAGCATGTCAGGGCTAAACGGCTACACCTTC.

In this sample, this clone turned up a few times. The rearrangement joins TRBV2 to TRBJ1-4; TRBD1 agrees at 9 bases. The CDR3 is 13 residues long. Germline trimming cut 7 bases from V and 7 bases from J; bases unmatched to any gene: 4. The germline gives CDR1 SNHLY, CDR2 FYNNEI. The CDR3 sequence is CASTGTGSEKLFF. CDR3 nucleotide sequence: TGTGCCAGCACCGGGACAGGGAGTGAAAAACTGTTTTTT. The full variable domain, with the rest looked up from reference TRBV2 and TRBJ1-4, is EPEVTQTPSHQVTQMGQEVILRCVPISNHLYFYWYRQILGQKVEFLVSFYNNEISEKSEIFDDQFSVERPDGSNFTLKIRSTKLEDSAMYFCASTGTGSEKLFFGSGTQLSVL.